This entry lists 13 T cell receptor beta chains sequenced from one sample in a study of CD8 T cells in ankylosing spondylitis. TCRdb reprocessed the 5' RACE reads with MiXCR, giving one entry per CDR3 protein. The sample holds about 750,000 distinct CDR3 sequences, around 17% seen once. The study's findings and limits: Characteristic, it appeared, of ankylosing spondylitis blood was a TCR beta motif of several highly homologous variants.

Their cognate antigens are unknown. The sample comprised blood, either unsorted or a sorted T cell fraction (not recorded which). Source of these receptors: a male donor with ankylosing spondylitis.

J is TRBJ1-1 and V is TRBV25-1; D is undetermined. The length of the CDR3 is 13 residues. The V gene lost 4 bases and the J gene lost 5 bases, with 11 bases spanning the gap. Germline-derived CDR1 and CDR2 are MGHDK and SYGVNS. The CDR3: CASSGAGWTEAFF. In DNA, the CDR3 is TGTGCCAGCAGTGGGGCGGGGTGGACTGAAGCTTTCTTT.

The table lists this clonotype with many counts. The rearrangement links TRBV29-1 to TRBJ1-1; D is unclear. CDR1 and CDR2 from the germline V gene are SQVTM and ANQGSEA. This CDR3 contains 13 residues. V was trimmed by 2 bases and J by 3 bases, leaving 10 bases between them. CDR3 residues: CSVEPHLYTEAFF. The CDR3, as DNA: TGCAGCGTTGAACCGCACCTTTACACTGAAGCTTTCTTT. Supplemented by reference TRBV29-1 and TRBJ1-1, the full variable domain reads SAVISQKPSRDICQRGTSLTIQCQVDSQVTMMFWYRQQPGQSLTLIATANQGSEATYESGFVIDKFPISRPNLTFSTLTVSNMSPEDSSIYLCSVEPHLYTEAFFGQGTRLTVV.

In this sample, this clonotype turned up a few times. This chain joins TRBV20-1 and TRBJ1-5; D is unresolved. The germline CDR1 and CDR2 sequences are DFQATT and SNEGSKA (reference sequence). The CDR3 is 12 residues long. V lost 3 bases and J 4 bases, leaving 7 bases between the germline ends. CDR3 residues: CSASRQNQPQHF. CDR3 nucleotide sequence: TGCAGTGCTAGCCGGCAGAATCAGCCCCAGCATTTT.

This clonotype was counted between two and nine times. CDR3 sequence (DNA): TGCGCCAGCAGCCAAGATCACCAGGGGACAGGGCCCTACGAGCAGTACTTC. Its translation: CASSQDHQGTGPYEQYF. This chain links TRBV4-1 with TRBJ2-7; 9 nucleotides align to TRBD1. J gave up 2 bases and V 0 bases, and 8 bases lay outside the gene matches. CDR3 length: 17 amino acids. The V gene's germline CDR1 is MGHRA and CDR2 YSYEKL.

The V and J genes are TRBV7-9 and TRBJ1-1, with unresolved D. Germline loops: CDR1 SEHNR, CDR2 FQNEAQ (reference sequence). Trimming pared 3 bases from V and 6 bases from J, leaving 11 bases between. The CDR3 is 13 amino acids. The CDR3 region has the DNA TGTGCCAGCAGCTTGCGATTTTCCGCTGAAGCTTTCTTT. Residues: CASSLRFSAEAFF.

V is TRBV7-2 and J is TRBJ2-7; D might be TRBD1 (5 bases). Looked up from germline, CDR1 is SGHTA and CDR2 is FQGNSA. The CDR3 spans 14 residues. V lost 1 base to trimming and J lost 6 bases, with 13 bases between them. The CDR3 DNA reads TGTGCCAGCAGCTTAGGGGGCAGCGTTTTCGAGCAGTACTTC. It codes for CASSLGGSVFEQYF.

This clonotype has a handful of counts. The chain couples TRBV3-1 to TRBJ1-6; unclear D gene. V was trimmed by 1 base and J by 6 bases, leaving 7 bases between them. Per the germline V gene, CDR1 is LGHDT and CDR2 is YNNKEL (reference sequence). The CDR3 runs 14 residues. CDR3 DNA sequence: TGTGCCAGCAGCCAAGGTCTAACTAATTCACCCCTCCACTTT. Translating gives CASSQGLTNSPLHF.

The sample holds a few counts of this clonotype. The genes are TRBV12-3 or TRBV12-4 and TRBJ1-5, with D perhaps matching TRBD1 (5 bases). The V and J ends lost 6 bases and 7 bases respectively, with 13 bases between them. The CDR3 length is 13 residues. DNA of the CDR3: TGTGCCAGCAGAAGGGACGTCGGGCAGCCCCAGCATTTT. As protein: CASRRDVGQPQHF.

The chain has TRBV2 and TRBJ2-7, with 8 positions matching TRBD1. Trimming cost V 4 bases and J 7 bases; bases outside gene matches: 12. This CDR3 is 15 amino acids long. CDR1 is SNHLY and CDR2 is FYNNEI in the germline V gene. CDR3 protein: CASSGQGLGIQEQYF. CDR3 DNA: TGTGCCAGCAGTGGACAGGGGCTGGGTATTCAGGAGCAGTACTTC. The variable domain in full, with the rest retrieved from reference TRBV2 and TRBJ2-7, is EPEVTQTPSHQVTQMGQEVILRCVPISNHLYFYWYRQILGQKVEFLVSFYNNEISEKSEIFDDQFSVERPDGSNFTLKIRSTKLEDSAMYFCASSGQGLGIQEQYFGPGTRLTVT.

V usage is TRBV5-1 and J usage is TRBJ2-3; perhaps TRBD1 as D (5 bases). V was trimmed by 0 bases and J by 3 bases, leaving 14 bases between them. There are 16 residues in the CDR3. Germline CDR1 reads SGHRS; CDR2 reads YFSETQ. The CDR3, as DNA: TGCGCCAGCAGCTTGGAGGTCAGGGTGTCGACAGATACGCAGTATTTT. Residues: CASSLEVRVSTDTQYF.

This clonotype was seen many times. The chain combines TRBV29-1 with TRBJ1-1; 7 bases fit TRBD1. Germline V gene data show CDR1 as SQVTM and CDR2 as ANQGSEA. V dropped 6 bases and J dropped 1; count of bases not matched to a gene: 8. The CDR3 sequence is 14 residues long. The CDR3 reads CSVAKGQRNTEAFF. The CDR3 DNA sequence: TGCAGCGTGGCGAAGGGACAGAGGAACACTGAAGCTTTCTTT.

V and J are TRBV19 and TRBJ2-7, with 7 positions matching TRBD1. The junction had 9 bases not matched to a gene; V was cut back by 3 bases and J by 4 bases. Per germline, CDR1 LNHDA and CDR2 SQIVND (reference sequence). This CDR3 has 15 residues. The CDR3 spells CASSIAGTDDYEQYF. The CDR3 DNA sequence: TGTGCCAGTAGTATCGCCGGGACAGATGATTACGAGCAGTACTTC.

The V gene is TRBV5-1, the J gene TRBJ2-5, with 8 bases lining up with TRBD2. J was trimmed by 4 bases and V by 0 bases; bases with no gene match: 11. The CDR3 spans 17 residues. In germline, CDR1 is SGHRS, CDR2 YFSETQ. The CDR3 region is CASSLGGLAGPGETQYF. The CDR3, as DNA: TGCGCCAGCAGCTTGGGAGGGCTAGCGGGCCCAGGAGAGACCCAGTACTTC.